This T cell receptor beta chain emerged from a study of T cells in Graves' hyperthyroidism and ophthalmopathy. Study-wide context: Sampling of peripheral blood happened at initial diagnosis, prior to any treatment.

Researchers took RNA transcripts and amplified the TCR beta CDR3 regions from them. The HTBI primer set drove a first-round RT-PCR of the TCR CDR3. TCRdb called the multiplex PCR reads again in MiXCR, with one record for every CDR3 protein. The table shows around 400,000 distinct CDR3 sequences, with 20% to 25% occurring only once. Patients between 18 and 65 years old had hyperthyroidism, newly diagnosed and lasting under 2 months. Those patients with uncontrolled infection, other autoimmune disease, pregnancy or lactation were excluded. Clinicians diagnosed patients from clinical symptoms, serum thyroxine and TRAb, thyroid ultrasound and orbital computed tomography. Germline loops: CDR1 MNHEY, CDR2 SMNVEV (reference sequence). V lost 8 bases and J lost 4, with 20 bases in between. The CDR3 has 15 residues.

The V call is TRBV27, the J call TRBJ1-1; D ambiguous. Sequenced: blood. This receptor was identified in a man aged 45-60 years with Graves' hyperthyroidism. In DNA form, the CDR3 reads TGTGCCAGCGGATTCGGGAGCCTCCGGCCCACTGAAGCTTTCTTT. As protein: CASGFGSLRPTEAFF.